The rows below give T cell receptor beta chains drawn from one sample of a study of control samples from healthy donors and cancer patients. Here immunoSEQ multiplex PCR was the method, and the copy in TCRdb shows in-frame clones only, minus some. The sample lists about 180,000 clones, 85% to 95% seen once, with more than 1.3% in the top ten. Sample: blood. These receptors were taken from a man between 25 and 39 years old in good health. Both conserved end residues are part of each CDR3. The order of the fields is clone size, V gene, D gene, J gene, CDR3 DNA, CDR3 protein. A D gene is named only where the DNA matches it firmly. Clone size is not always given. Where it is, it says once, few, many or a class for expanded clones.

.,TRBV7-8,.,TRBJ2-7,TGTGCCAGCAGCAAGGGACTCAGCTACGAGCAGTACTTC,CASSKGLSYEQYF
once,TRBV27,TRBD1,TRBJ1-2,TGTGCCAGCAGTTTATTGGGCCAGGGGGCGCGTCGAGGCTACACCTTC,CASSLLGQGARRGYTF
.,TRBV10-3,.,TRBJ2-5,TGTGCCATCAGTGTAAGCGGAGCTGAAGAGACCCAGTACTTC,CAISVSGAEETQYF
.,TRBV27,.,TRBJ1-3,TGTGCCACCAAAACAGGGTCTGGAAACACCATATATTTT,CATKTGSGNTIYF
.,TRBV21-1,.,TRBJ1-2,TGTGCCAGCAGCAAAGAGGGACCGGGACGTAGGACCCCCCTACTCGGCTATGGCTACACCTTC,CASSKEGPGRRTPLLGYGYTF
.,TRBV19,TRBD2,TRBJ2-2,TGTGCCAGTAGTGCAAGGACTAGCGGGAGTACCGGGGAGCTGTTTTTT,CASSARTSGSTGELFF
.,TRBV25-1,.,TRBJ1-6,TGTGCCAGCAGTGATCATACGGCACCGAGCCTCTATAATTCACCCCTCCACTTT,CASSDHTAPSLYNSPLHF
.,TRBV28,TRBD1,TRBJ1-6,TGTGCCAGCAGTGTCGACAGGGCGGGTAATTCACCCCTCCACTTT,CASSVDRAGNSPLHF
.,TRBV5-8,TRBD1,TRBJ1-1,TGTGCCAGCAGCGGAGAATTAATGGCAGGGGGGATTGGTGAAGCTTTCTTT,CASSGELMAGGIGEAFF
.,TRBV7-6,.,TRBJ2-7,TGTGCCAGCAGCTTAGATAAGGGCTTAGGCTACGAGCAGTACTTC,CASSLDKGLGYEQYF
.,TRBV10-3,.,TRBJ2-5,TGTGCCATCAGTGAACGCCCCCAAGAGACCCAGTACTTC,CAISERPQETQYF
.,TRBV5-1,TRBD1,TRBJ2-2,TGCGCCAGCAGGACGGACAGGGGGAACACCGGGGAGCTGTTTTTT,CASRTDRGNTGELFF
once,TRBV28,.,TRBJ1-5,TGTGCCAGCAGCACCAGGGAGCAGCCCCAGCATTTT,CASSTREQPQHF
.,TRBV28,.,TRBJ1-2,TGTGCCAGCAGTTTTTCTTATGGCTATGGCTACACCTTC,CASSFSYGYGYTF
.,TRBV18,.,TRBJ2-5,TGTGCCAGCTCACCGGGTGGAGAGACCCAGTACTTC,CASSPGGETQYF
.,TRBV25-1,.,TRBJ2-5,TGTGCCAGCAGTGAGAGCGATTGGACAAGGGGAGAGACCCAGTACTTC,CASSESDWTRGETQYF
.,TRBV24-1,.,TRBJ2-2,TGTGCCACCAGTTCCCCCCGATCCGGGAACACCGGGGAGCTGTTTTTT,CATSSPRSGNTGELFF
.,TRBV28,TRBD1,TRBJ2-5,TGTGCCAGCAGTTCCCAATCAGGGGGCCTGGAGACCCAGTACTTC,CASSSQSGGLETQYF
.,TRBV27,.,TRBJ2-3,TGTGCCAGCAGTTCCTCTTACACAGATACGCAGTATTTT,CASSSSYTDTQYF
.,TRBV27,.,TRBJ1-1,TGTGCCAGCAGTTTAGAGGCAGGGACTGAAGCTTTCTTT,CASSLEAGTEAFF
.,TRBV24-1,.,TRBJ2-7,TGTGCCACCAGTGGATCGGGGGACTCCTACGAGCAGTACTTC,CATSGSGDSYEQYF
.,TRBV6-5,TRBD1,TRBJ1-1,TGTGCCAGCAGTTATTCCGGGACAGGGAACACTGAAGCTTTCTTT,CASSYSGTGNTEAFF
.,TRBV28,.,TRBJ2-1,TGTGCCAGCAGTCTCTTGTCGGCTAGCGCCTACAATGAGCAGTTCTTC,CASSLLSASAYNEQFF
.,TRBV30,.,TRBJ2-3,TGTGCCTGGAGTCTGGGTAGGGTCACAGATACGCAGTATTTT,CAWSLGRVTDTQYF
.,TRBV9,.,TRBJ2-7,TGTGCCAGCAGCGTAGAAACAGGGAATTGGAATGAGCAGTACTTC,CASSVETGNWNEQYF
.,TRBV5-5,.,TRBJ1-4,TGTGCCAGCAGCCTACGTACTACTAATGAAAAACTGTTTTTT,CASSLRTTNEKLFF
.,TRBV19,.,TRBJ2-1,TGTGCCAGTAGTATGTCGCGGGGGCAGCAGTTCTTC,CASSMSRGQQFF
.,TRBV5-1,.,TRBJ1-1,TGCGCCAGCAGTATGAACACTGAAGCTTTCTTT,CASSMNTEAFF